In this sample, the clone carrying this TCR beta chain turned up many times. The target antigen is unknown. Germline V gives CDR1 LGHNA, CDR2 YSLEER. Trimming shortened V by 0 bases and J by 4 bases, and 5 bases separated the two germline ends. The CDR3 is 13 amino acids. The data derive from a study of T-cell memory formation after mild COVID-19. Across the whole study: Largely donor-specific TCR clusters were found. Broader study findings: Second-wave clones that peaked on day 37 lacked confirmed SARS-CoV-2 specificity.

cDNA libraries for TCR alpha and TCR beta, carrying sample barcodes and UMIs, came from 5'RACE with constant-segment primers. TCRdb re-called the 5' RACE reads with MiXCR, one entry per CDR3 protein. Here the sample spans 200,000 to 300,000 distinct CDR3 sequences, roughly 17% being singletons. This receptor was identified in a man aged 18 to 29 who had mild COVID-19 (a few samples of this study predate the infection). Cell type and time point are not known. V usage is TRBV4-3 and J usage is TRBJ2-3; D ambiguous. Sequences were obtained from PBMCs or a T cell subset sorted from them (not recorded which). CDR3 in amino acids: CASSQDFSDTQYF. The DNA of the CDR3 is TGCGCCAGCAGCCAAGATTTTTCAGATACGCAGTATTTT.